This T cell receptor (beta chain) stems from a study of cytomegalovirus exposure and HLA in healthy donors. The study's findings and limits: Cytomegalovirus-associated status was assigned to 150 or so TCR beta chains. Apart from CMV serostatus, no immune exposure information was available.

The PCR used 60 Vbeta and 13 Jbeta primers. Here immunoSEQ multiplex PCR was the method, and the copy in TCRdb shows in-frame clones only, minus some. Its clone listing holds about 140,000 clones. Remarks on this clone: What it recognizes is unknown.

The sequence was obtained from a woman between 18 and 29 years old in good health and CMV-seronegative. The material sequenced was PBMCs.

The CDR3 region is CARSSIAGGPLEQYV. In nucleotides, the CDR3 is TGTGCCCGCTCCTCGATAGCGGGAGGGCCTCTCGAGCAGTACGTC. V usage is TRBV27 and J usage is TRBJ2-7; 11 nucleotides line up with TRBD2. Germline V CDR1 and CDR2: MNHEY, SMNVEV (reference sequence). The J segment lost 6 bases and the V segment lost 11 bases, leaving 15 bases of the junction unmatched. This CDR3 comprises 15 residues.